This TCR beta chain is drawn from a study of blood T cells in healthy people across ages. The use of a sample-barcoded 5' primer and a J-beta primer mix characterized a second PCR of about 6 to 12 cycles. TCRdb reprocessed the 5' RACE reads via MiXCR and lists one record per CDR3 protein. The data hold about 640,000 distinct CDR3 sequences, with less than 35% observed a single time. The table lists this clonotype with many counts. CDR3 length: 12 residues. CDR1 and CDR2 (germline): LGHDT, YNNKEL (reference sequence). V was trimmed by 3 bases and J by 6 bases, leaving 9 bases between them. This clonotype was obtained from an elderly woman in good health. This chain joins TRBV3-1 and TRBJ2-7; no clear D gene. Input material: blood. The CDR3 protein is CASSQSPREQYF. Here the CDR3 DNA reads TGTGCCAGCAGCCAGTCTCCTCGCGAGCAGTACTTC.